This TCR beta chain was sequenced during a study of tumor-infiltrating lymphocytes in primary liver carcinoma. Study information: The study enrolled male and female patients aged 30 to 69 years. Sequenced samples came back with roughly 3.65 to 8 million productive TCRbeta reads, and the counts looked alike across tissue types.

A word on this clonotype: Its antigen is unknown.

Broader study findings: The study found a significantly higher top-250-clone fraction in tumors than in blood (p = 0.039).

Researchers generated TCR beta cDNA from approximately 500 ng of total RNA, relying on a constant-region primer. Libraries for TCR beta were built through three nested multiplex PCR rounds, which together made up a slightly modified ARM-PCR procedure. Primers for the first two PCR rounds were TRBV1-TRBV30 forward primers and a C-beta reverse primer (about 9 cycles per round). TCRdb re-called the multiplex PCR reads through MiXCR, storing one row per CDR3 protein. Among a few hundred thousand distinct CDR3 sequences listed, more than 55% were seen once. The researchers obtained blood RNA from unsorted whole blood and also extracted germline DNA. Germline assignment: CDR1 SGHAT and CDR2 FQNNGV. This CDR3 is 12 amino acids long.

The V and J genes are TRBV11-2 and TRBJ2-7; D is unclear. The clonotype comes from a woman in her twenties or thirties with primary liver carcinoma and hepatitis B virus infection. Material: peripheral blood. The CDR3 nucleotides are TGTGGTAGCAGCCTTGTCCGTTACGAGCAGTACTTC. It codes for CGSSLVRYEQYF.